The 27 T cell receptor beta chains listed next were all sequenced from one sample in a study of Graves' ophthalmopathy and Graves' hyperthyroidism (dated by TCRdb to between 2018 and 2020). Sequencing was performed on an Illumina HiSeq 2000. For repertoire sequencing, TCR beta CDR3 regions were amplified from RNA transcripts. A first-round RT-PCR used HTBI primers with the Qiagen OneStep RT-PCR kit, followed by a second-round multiplex PCR, size selection and purification. The raw public data were reprocessed by TCRdb itself: fastp quality trimming at Q25, MiXCR clonotype calling, in-frame beta chains only. Rows are unified per CDR3 protein, each entry keeping the most common DNA and genes. A total of fewer than 650,000 distinct CDR3 sequences appear in this sample, 22% of them only once. Around 6.9% of the sample comes from the top ten. The source material was peripheral blood. These receptors were collected from a woman younger than 30 with stable Graves' hyperthyroidism. Some clones in this sample may be carry-over from other donors' samples. Donor details come from another sample of the same person, matched by shared clones.

This clonotype turned up a few times. V and J are TRBV7-2 and TRBJ1-1; D is unresolved. Germline values: CDR1 SGHTA, CDR2 FQGNSA. The CDR3 is 16 residues long. The germline V and J ends were trimmed by 1 base and 11 bases, with 23 bases remaining between them. The CDR3 nucleotides read TGTGCCAGCAGCTTAGGGCTGGGCAGAGGTTTCTTTGGGGCTTTCTTT. Translating it yields CASSLGLGRGFFGAFF. Full variable domain (outside the CDR3, taken from reference TRBV7-2 and TRBJ1-1): GAGVSQSPSNKVTEKGKDVELRCDPISGHTALYWYRQSLGQGLEFLIYFQGNSAPDKSGLPSDRFSAERTGGSVSTLTIQRTQQEDSAVYLCASSLGLGRGFFGAFFGQGTRLTVV.

This clonotype was counted many times. V is TRBV12-3 or TRBV12-4 and J is TRBJ1-5, with TRBD1 identical over 9 bases. The CDR3 extends over 15 amino acids. With 5 bases clipped from V and 11 bases from J, the junction kept 13 bases outside the gene matches. The CDR3: CASSPPDRGFPAQHF. The CDR3 DNA reads TGTGCCAGCAGTCCACCGGACAGGGGCTTTCCAGCCCAGCATTTT.

As to this clonotype: A much larger clonotype is one base distant, so this may be a read error. The V call is TRBV2, the J call TRBJ1-2; 11 bases fit TRBD1. Germline-derived CDR1 and CDR2 are SNHLY and FYNNEI. CDR3 length equals 13 residues. The chain's CDR3 is CASRGTGGGGHTF. CDR3 in DNA: TGTGCCAGCCGGGGGACAGGGGGTGGTGGCCACACCTTC.

This clonotype has a count of ten or more. This sequence joins TRBV6-1 and TRBJ2-5; possibly TRBD1 for D (6 bases). With 2 bases removed from V and 3 bases from J, the gap between germline ends came to 13 bases. Germline-derived CDR1 and CDR2 are MNHNS and SASEGT. The CDR3 length is 15 residues. The CDR3 DNA reads as TGTGCCAGCAGTGAATATCGGACAGTAAAAGAGACCCAGTACTTC. Translating gives CASSEYRTVKETQYF.

This clonotype was recorded at least ten times. V usage is TRBV9 and J usage is TRBJ1-6; 9 bases align to TRBD1. This CDR3 has 15 amino acids. The V gene end was trimmed by 1 base and the J gene end by 8 bases; junction bases not matched to a gene: 4. CDR1 is SGDLS, CDR2 YYNGEE, per germline. CDR3 coding DNA: TGTGCCAGCAGCGTATCGGGACAGGGCTATTCACCCCTCCACTTT. This encodes CASSVSGQGYSPLHF.

This clonotype was seen at least ten times. The conserved phenylalanine or tryptophan normally closing the CDR3 is absent here, so this likely arose from a read error. The rearrangement links TRBV20-1 to TRBJ1-1; D not resolved. Deletions cut 6 bases from V and 1 base from J, with 18 bases between. The V gene's germline CDR1 is DFQATT and CDR2 SNEGSKA (reference sequence). CDR3 size: 15 residues. CDR3 sequence: CSAPHAAAGNTEAFL. CDR3 nucleotide sequence: TGCAGTGCCCCGCACGCGGCGGCCGGGAACACTGAAGCTTTCCTT.

The chain couples TRBV5-6 to TRBJ2-2, with a tentative D call TRBD1 (6 bases). Trimming pared 2 bases from V and 2 bases from J, leaving 16 bases between. The CDR3 runs 17 residues. Germline CDR1 reads SGHDT; CDR2 reads YYEEEE. The CDR3 bases are TGTGCCAGCAGCTTAAGTGGACAGCCTCTCAACACCGGGGAGCTGTTTTTT. Translation gives CASSLSGQPLNTGELFF.

The table lists this clonotype with many counts. V usage is TRBV12-3 or TRBV12-4 and J usage is TRBJ1-3; D remains unclear. The CDR3 consists of 15 residues. The V end lost 4 bases, the J end lost 1 base, and 11 bases lay between the germline ends. The CDR3 region has the DNA TGTGCCAGCAGTTCGCAACTTCGGTCTGGAAACACCATATATTTT. Translating gives CASSSQLRSGNTIYF.

The sample holds many counts of this clonotype. The chain links TRBV19 to TRBJ1-2; D is possibly TRBD1 (6 bases). This CDR3 region has 15 residues. Germline V gives CDR1 LNHDA, CDR2 SQIVND (reference sequence). Trimming left V 5 bases short and J 7 bases short, with 20 bases between. The CDR3 protein is CASSALDSVWGGYTF. CDR3 bases: TGTGCCAGTAGTGCTCTGGACAGCGTTTGGGGTGGCTACACCTTC.

This clonotype was counted ten times or more. The chain uses TRBV12-3 or TRBV12-4 and TRBJ2-7, with D maybe TRBD2 (6 bases). Trimming stripped 6 bases from V and 3 bases from J, with 15 bases between. The CDR3 has 14 amino acids. The CDR3 region has the DNA TGTGCCAGCAGGGACCACGGGGACTTCTACGAGCAGTACTTC. This translates into CASRDHGDFYEQYF.

This clonotype was seen at least ten times. The chain uses TRBV20-1 and TRBJ2-5, with no clear D. CDR1 is DFQATT and CDR2 is SNEGSKA in the germline V gene (reference sequence). This CDR3 has 13 residues. V was pared by 3 bases and J by 5 bases, with 13 bases between. The chain's CDR3 is CSARGEVRETQYF. CDR3 coding DNA: TGCAGTGCTAGGGGTGAGGTCCGGGAGACCCAGTACTTC.

At least ten counts were recorded for this clonotype. The J gene is TRBJ2-7, the V gene TRBV20-1, with 11 nucleotides matching TRBD1. The germline V gene has CDR1 DFQATT and CDR2 SNEGSKA (reference sequence). After removal of 6 bases from V and 2 bases from J, the junction contained 6 bases not matched to a gene. The CDR3 is 14 residues long. This chain's CDR3 is CSAPRDRGTYEQYF. The DNA for the CDR3 is TGCAGTGCCCCCAGGGACAGGGGGACCTACGAGCAGTACTTC.

This chain connects TRBV11-3 to TRBJ2-2; tentatively, D is TRBD2 (5 bases). Trimming shortened V by 5 bases and J by 6 bases, and 16 bases separated the two germline ends. Germline assignment: CDR1 SGHNT and CDR2 YENEEA. The CDR3 contains 15 residues. CDR3 residues: CASSGPGSHPGELFF. The CDR3 bases are TGTGCCAGCAGCGGCCCGGGGAGCCACCCCGGGGAGCTGTTTTTT.

This clonotype was counted at least ten times. This sequence joins TRBV24-1 and TRBJ2-5; D ambiguous. The CDR3 is 14 amino acids. Germline lookup yields CDR1 KGHDR and CDR2 SFDVKD. The V end was cut by 3 bases, the J end by 5 bases, with 12 bases between. CDR3 residues: CATSDGVQRETQYF. For the CDR3, the DNA is TGTGCCACCAGTGATGGCGTTCAGAGGGAGACCCAGTACTTC.

The V gene is TRBV20-1, the J gene TRBJ1-6, with 8 positions matching TRBD1. This CDR3 is 15 amino acids long. CDR1 is DFQATT and CDR2 is SNEGSKA in the germline V gene (reference sequence). The V segment lost 5 bases and the J segment 10 bases; nucleotides outside the gene matches: 13. The CDR3 loop is CSAERRGRGQSPLHF. DNA of the CDR3: TGCAGTGCTGAACGCCGGGGCAGGGGGCAATCACCCCTCCACTTT.

There are many counts of this clonotype. The chain joins TRBV2 to TRBJ2-7, with D possibly matching TRBD1 (5 bases). Per the germline V gene, CDR1 is SNHLY and CDR2 is FYNNEI. Trimming took off 3 bases at V and 3 bases at J, with 15 bases between the two ends. The CDR3 is 15 residues long. The CDR3 nucleotides are TGTGCCAGCAGTGAGGCAGGGCGAGAACTCTACGAGCAGTACTTC. This encodes CASSEAGRELYEQYF. Supplemented by reference TRBV2 and TRBJ2-7, the full variable domain reads EPEVTQTPSHQVTQMGQEVILRCVPISNHLYFYWYRQILGQKVEFLVSFYNNEISEKSEIFDDQFSVERPDGSNFTLKIRSTKLEDSAMYFCASSEAGRELYEQYFGPGTRLTVT.

This clonotype was picked up many times. The rearrangement uses TRBV4-1 and TRBJ2-7, with D possibly TRBD2 on 6 matching bases. CDR1 and CDR2 from the germline V gene are MGHRA and YSYEKL. The CDR3 has 14 amino acids. V lost 5 bases and J lost 8, with 19 bases in between. In DNA, the CDR3 is TGCGCCAGCAGCGTACCGGGACTGCCCGGGAAGCAGTACTTC. Protein: CASSVPGLPGKQYF.

This clonotype showed up many times. The rearrangement links TRBV2 to TRBJ1-5; possible D gene TRBD1, 5 bases. The CDR3 runs 14 residues. Trimming took off 2 bases at V and 3 bases at J, with 8 bases between the two ends. Germline values: CDR1 SNHLY, CDR2 FYNNEI. CDR3: CASSEQGINQPQHF. CDR3 in DNA: TGTGCCAGCAGTGAACAGGGAATCAATCAGCCCCAGCATTTT.

This clonotype has a count of ten or more. The rearrangement links TRBV12-3 or TRBV12-4 to TRBJ2-7; a weak D match, TRBD2 (6 bases). Trimming stripped 4 bases from V and 2 bases from J, with 15 bases between. The CDR3 contains 15 residues. CDR3 in amino acids: CASSSGLTKAYEQYF. For the CDR3, the DNA is TGTGCCAGCAGTTCGGGACTCACCAAAGCCTACGAGCAGTACTTC.

V is TRBV6-1 and J is TRBJ2-7; D unclear. V lost 5 bases, J lost 6 bases, and 17 bases lay in between. The CDR3 is made up of 14 amino acids. Germline values: CDR1 MNHNS, CDR2 SASEGT. This CDR3 is CASSTPIGSSEQYF. DNA of the CDR3: TGTGCCAGCAGTACCCCCATAGGGTCTTCCGAGCAGTACTTC.

In nucleotides, the CDR3 is TGTGCCAGCAGTTTAATGGAGTGGAGGGACTCTGGAAACACCATATATTTT. Translated: CASSLMEWRDSGNTIYF. The chain is built from TRBV12-3 or TRBV12-4 and TRBJ1-3, with D unresolved. CDR3 length: 17 amino acids. Deletions cut 2 bases from V and 0 bases from J, with 14 bases between.

This clonotype occurred many times. The chain combines TRBV2 with TRBJ1-5; D ambiguous. The germline CDR1 and CDR2 sequences are SNHLY and FYNNEI. V dropped 7 bases and J dropped 0 bases, with 4 bases sitting between them. The CDR3 length is 12 residues. The CDR3 region has the DNA TGTGCCAGCAAAGTTAGCAATCAGCCCCAGCATTTT. Residues: CASKVSNQPQHF.

In its sample, this clonotype was seen many times. The gene calls are TRBV12-3 or TRBV12-4 and TRBJ1-1, with unresolved D. V was clipped by 6 bases and J by 0 bases, with 20 bases between them. There are 17 residues in the CDR3. The CDR3 coding sequence is TGTGCCAGCAGCACGGGCCCGCCGACACTAATGAACACTGAAGCTTTCTTT. Protein: CASSTGPPTLMNTEAFF.

The table lists this clonotype with many counts. This sequence joins TRBV27 and TRBJ2-7; no firm D call. Trimming took off 0 bases at V and 2 bases at J, with 17 bases between the two ends. The CDR3 has 17 residues. Germline V lookup: CDR1 MNHEY, CDR2 SMNVEV (reference sequence). CDR3: CASSLSMQRFSPYEQYF. CDR3 nucleotide sequence: TGTGCCAGCAGTTTATCGATGCAGAGGTTTTCTCCCTACGAGCAGTACTTC.

This clonotype has ten or more counts. Without the conserved terminal phenylalanine or tryptophan, this CDR3 likely stems from a read error. The DNA is omitted, as the CDR3 cannot be located on it reliably, and the CDR3 follows TCRdb's listing. This rearrangement joins TRBV28 to TRBJ1-2; the D call of TRBD1 is as the table states it, not checked on the DNA. Germline assignment: CDR1 MDHEN and CDR2 SYDVKM. The CDR3 is 11 amino acids long, termini counted. The CDR3 sequence: CASSSRQGDGI.

The table lists this clonotype with a few counts. The chain carries TRBV20-1 and TRBJ2-5; TRBD2 matches 13 bases. The CDR3 covers 15 residues. Germline V gene lookup returns CDR1 DFQATT and CDR2 SNEGSKA (reference sequence). The trim removed 8 bases at V and 2 bases at J, leaving 8 bases unmatched. The CDR3 spells CSRGGLAGWQETQYF. CDR3 sequence (DNA): TGCAGTAGGGGGGGACTAGCGGGATGGCAAGAGACCCAGTACTTC.

This clonotype came up many times. The V gene is TRBV6-1, the J gene TRBJ1-1; TRBD1 matches at 12 bases. Germline V gene lookup returns CDR1 MNHNS and CDR2 SASEGT. Unmatched junction bases numbered 7, after V lost 7 bases and J lost 1 base. The CDR3 runs to 16 residues. CDR3 sequence (DNA): TGTGCCAGCACCCGGCGGGGACAGGGGGCGAACACTGAAGCTTTCTTT. It specifies CASTRRGQGANTEAFF.